These 29 T cell receptor beta chains originate from one sample sequenced in a study of identical twins. TCRdb redid the calling of the 5' RACE reads with MiXCR, one entry per CDR3 protein. The table records 1.5 million to 2 million distinct CDR3 sequences, 32% of them present only once. The specimen sequenced was cord blood. The receptors originated from a newborn girl in good health.

Many counts were recorded for this clonotype. The gene calls are TRBV5-4 and TRBJ2-1; D unresolved. V lost 0 bases and J 1 base, leaving 8 bases between the germline ends. The CDR3 is 15 residues long. CDR1 is SGHNT, CDR2 YYREEE, per germline (reference sequence). CDR3 nucleotide sequence: TGTGCCAGCAGCTTGGCGTCATTATCCTACAATGAGCAGTTCTTC. This translates into CASSLASLSYNEQFF.

The chain recombines TRBV27 with TRBJ2-7, with a weak D call TRBD1 (5 bases). This CDR3 has 14 amino acids. Trimming removed 4 bases at V and 0 bases at J, with 10 bases between. Germline V CDR1 and CDR2: MNHEY, SMNVEV (reference sequence). CDR3 nucleotides: TGTGCCAGCAGTTACAGGTGCTGCTCCTACGAGCAGTACTTC. It is translated as CASSYRCCSYEQYF.

This rearrangement joins TRBV5-6 to TRBJ2-1; perhaps TRBD2 as D (5 bases). Trimming cost V 0 bases and J 2 bases, with 9 bases left between them. The CDR3 has 15 amino acids. Germline V gene sequence: CDR1 SGHDT, CDR2 YYEEEE. CDR3: CASSLAREPYNEQFF. As DNA, the CDR3 is TGTGCCAGCAGCTTGGCCCGGGAACCCTACAATGAGCAGTTCTTC.

The gene calls are TRBV7-9 and TRBJ2-1; 7 bases agree with TRBD2. CDR3 length equals 16 residues. CDR1 SEHNR and CDR2 FQNEAQ come from the germline V gene (reference sequence). V trimming: 4 bases; J trimming: 3 bases; junction bases outside the gene matches: 9. Here the CDR3 reads CASSSRASGLYNEQFF. The CDR3 region has the DNA TGTGCCAGCAGCTCAAGAGCTAGCGGCCTCTACAATGAGCAGTTCTTC.

This clonotype has just a few counts. The chain combines TRBV6-1 with TRBJ2-1; D gene unclear. The CDR3 is 13 residues long. The germline CDR1 and CDR2 sequences are MNHNS and SASEGT. V lost 1 base to trimming and J lost 8 bases, with 9 bases between them. CDR3 coding DNA: TGTGCCAGCAGTGAAGAGATTCGGGATGAGCAGTTCTTC. Translating it yields CASSEEIRDEQFF.

This chain uses TRBV28 with TRBJ2-3; D perhaps matches TRBD2 (6 bases). Germline-derived CDR1 and CDR2 are MDHEN and SYDVKM. The CDR3 contains 15 residues. Trimming removed 6 bases from V and 2 bases from J, with 15 bases in between. The CDR3 region has the DNA TGTGCCAGCAGCCCCCTCGGGGGTCTCACAGATACGCAGTATTTT. This gives the protein CASSPLGGLTDTQYF. Based on the CDR3 plus reference TRBV28 and TRBJ2-3, the full variable domain is DVKVTQSSRYLVKRTGEKVFLECVQDMDHENMFWYRQDPGLGLRLIYFSYDVKMKEKGDIPEGYSVSREKKERFSLILESASTNQTSMYLCASSPLGGLTDTQYFGPGTRLTVL.

This chain uses TRBV12-3 or TRBV12-4 with TRBJ2-2; weak D call: TRBD1 (6 bases). Trimming left V 2 bases short and J 3 bases short, with 13 bases between. The CDR3 extends over 16 amino acids. The CDR3 bases are TGTGCCAGCAGTTTAAATTTAGGGGGTGACACCGGGGAGCTGTTTTTT. Its translation is CASSLNLGGDTGELFF.

This clonotype was found a few times. The chain couples TRBV7-2 to TRBJ2-1, with 8 bases identical to TRBD2. Germline CDR1 SGHTA, CDR2 FQGNSA. CDR3 size: 17 residues. Trimming at V came to 2 bases and at J to 1 base, leaving 7 bases not matched to a gene. The CDR3: CASSLRVTSGSYNEQFF. CDR3 in DNA: TGTGCCAGCAGCTTACGGGTCACTAGCGGTTCCTACAATGAGCAGTTCTTC.

This clonotype came up many times. The chain links TRBV7-2 to TRBJ2-7; 14 bases are shared with TRBD2. CDR1 and CDR2 from the germline V gene are SGHTA and FQGNSA. The CDR3 sequence is 16 residues long. The ends lost 1 base at V and 3 bases at J; junction bases unmatched: 2. The CDR3 sequence is CASSLGGLAGGYEQYF. The DNA for the CDR3 is TGTGCCAGCAGCTTAGGAGGACTAGCGGGGGGCTACGAGCAGTACTTC.

The chain joins TRBV10-3 to TRBJ2-6, with a tentative D call TRBD1 (5 bases). The CDR3 consists of 13 residues. Germline lookup yields CDR1 ENHRY and CDR2 SYGVKD. Trimming removed 7 bases at V and 2 bases at J, with 6 bases between. This chain's CDR3 is CAITGPGANVLTF. The CDR3 DNA is TGTGCCATCACAGGGCCTGGGGCCAACGTCCTGACTTTC.

This clonotype has just a few counts. V gene TRBV7-2 combines with J gene TRBJ2-7; D is unclear. Germline V gives CDR1 SGHTA, CDR2 FQGNSA. V dropped 5 bases and J dropped 1 base, with 15 bases sitting between them. The CDR3 consists of 15 residues. CDR3: CASSPTNLGSYEQYF. The CDR3, as DNA: TGTGCCAGCAGCCCCACCAACCTAGGATCCTACGAGCAGTACTTC.

This clonotype was seen repeatedly, ten times or more. The chain recombines TRBV4-2 with TRBJ1-2; 7 nucleotides agree with TRBD1. In germline, CDR1 is LGHNA, CDR2 YNFKEQ. V shed 6 bases, J shed 2 bases, and the junction held 6 bases outside the gene matches. This CDR3 is built from 14 residues. The CDR3 here is CASRVPGQNYGYTF. The DNA for the CDR3 is TGTGCCAGCAGAGTGCCGGGACAGAACTATGGCTACACCTTC.

This clonotype was detected a few times. One end of the junction varies from germline; a read error may be responsible. This rearrangement joins TRBV6-1 to TRBJ2-1; 7 nucleotides align to TRBD2. This CDR3 region has 13 residues. The germline V gene has CDR1 MNHNS and CDR2 SASEGT. The CDR3 region has the DNA TGTGCCAGCAGAGAAGGACTAGTTGACTGGCAGTTCTTC. This translates into CASREGLVDWQFF.

The CDR3 loop is CASSLLLEQYF. In nucleotides, the CDR3 is TGTGCCAGCAGTTTATTGCTCGAGCAGTACTTC. This chain links TRBV28 with TRBJ2-4, with D hard to call. Gene TRBJ2-7 matches the end of the DNA better, so the J call may be wrong. CDR3 size: 11 residues. Germline CDR1 and CDR2: MDHEN and SYDVKM.

The table lists this clonotype with a few counts. The rearrangement links TRBV28 to TRBJ2-2; 10 bases are shared with TRBD1. In germline, CDR1 is MDHEN, CDR2 SYDVKM. Trimming removed 5 bases from V and 4 bases from J; junction bases left unmatched: 4. CDR3 size: 15 residues. The CDR3 sequence: CASSRRTGGTGELFF. As DNA, the CDR3 is TGTGCCAGCAGTAGAAGGACAGGGGGCACCGGGGAGCTGTTTTTT.

Only a few counts were recorded for this clonotype. The chain couples TRBV24-1 to TRBJ1-2; D remains unclear. The germline V gene has CDR1 KGHDR and CDR2 SFDVKD. V lost 1 base, J lost 8 bases, and 13 bases lay in between. CDR3 length: 14 residues. CDR3 in DNA: TGTGCCACCAGTGATTTACGAAAGGGAAAGGGCTACACCTTC. Protein: CATSDLRKGKGYTF.

The chain uses TRBV27 and TRBJ2-7, with 11 nucleotides matching TRBD2. Germline lookup yields CDR1 MNHEY and CDR2 SMNVEV (reference sequence). Trimming took 0 bases from V and 5 from J; bases not matched to a gene: 3. This CDR3 comprises 15 residues. The CDR3 here is CASSLSLAGENEQYF. In nucleotides, the CDR3 is TGTGCCAGCAGTTTATCACTAGCGGGGGAAAACGAGCAGTACTTC.

The CDR3 loop is CASSLGPQNGGYTF. The CDR3 bases are TGCGCCAGCAGCTTGGGACCTCAAAACGGTGGCTACACCTTC. The chain recombines TRBV5-1 with TRBJ1-2; D gene unclear. This CDR3 contains 14 residues. Between the trimmed V and J ends, which lost 0 bases and 7 bases, there was a span of 13 bases. Per the germline V gene, CDR1 is SGHRS and CDR2 is YFSETQ.

The chain couples TRBV3-1 to TRBJ2-7; D tentatively fits TRBD1 or TRBD2 (5 bases each). The CDR3 length is 14 residues. Germline V gene data show CDR1 as LGHDT and CDR2 as YNNKEL (reference sequence). V lost 3 bases, J lost 6 bases, and 15 bases lay in between. The CDR3 DNA follows: TGTGCCAGCAGCCACGATCCCGGGACCGGCGAGCAGTACTTC. It specifies CASSHDPGTGEQYF.

The sample holds a few counts of this clonotype. The chain employs TRBV10-3 and TRBJ1-1, with 10 bases identical to TRBD1. CDR1 ENHRY and CDR2 SYGVKD come from the germline V gene. The V gene end was trimmed by 6 bases and the J gene end by 1 base; junction bases not matched to a gene: 8. The CDR3 loop spans 16 amino acids. The DNA for the CDR3 is TGTGCCATCAGCCCGGGACAGGGGAAGCCGAACACTGAAGCTTTCTTT. Translation gives CAISPGQGKPNTEAFF.

The chain links TRBV6-5 to TRBJ1-5; 7 nucleotides agree with TRBD1. Germline CDR1 MNHEY, CDR2 SVGAGI. The CDR3 consists of 15 residues. V dropped 6 bases and J dropped 6; count of bases not matched to a gene: 11. Written as DNA, the CDR3 is TGTGCCAGCAGCCTACGAGGGGGCGCGGGTCAGCCCCAGCATTTT. Amino acids: CASSLRGGAGQPQHF.

This clonotype was counted only a few times. The chain links TRBV27 to TRBJ1-4, with D uncertain. The CDR3 loop spans 14 amino acids. The ends were cut back, 3 bases at V and 8 bases at J, with 13 bases in the middle. Germline V lookup: CDR1 MNHEY, CDR2 SMNVEV (reference sequence). The CDR3 loop is CASSLSRNREKLFF. The CDR3 DNA follows: TGTGCCAGCAGTTTGAGCAGGAATAGAGAAAAACTGTTTTTT.

This clonotype was observed at least ten times. V usage is TRBV28 and J usage is TRBJ2-3; no reliable D call. The CDR3 spans 16 residues. Trimming cost V 1 base and J 4 bases, with 15 bases left between them. Germline values: CDR1 MDHEN, CDR2 SYDVKM. The CDR3: CASSLSLSLGADTQYF. In DNA form, the CDR3 reads TGTGCCAGCAGTTTATCCCTTAGCCTAGGCGCAGATACGCAGTATTTT.

This chain uses TRBV3-1 with TRBJ1-2; D gene uncertain. Germline V CDR1 and CDR2: LGHDT, YNNKEL (reference sequence). Trimming removed 0 bases from V and 1 base from J, with 12 bases in between. The CDR3 extends over 16 amino acids. The CDR3 here is CASSQDRPMVNYGYTF. Written as DNA, the CDR3 is TGTGCCAGCAGCCAAGACCGGCCCATGGTTAACTATGGCTACACCTTC.

The rearrangement links TRBV9 to TRBJ2-1, with TRBD2 identical over 11 bases. Germline trimming cut 0 bases from V and 10 bases from J; bases unmatched to any gene: 6. The length of the CDR3 is 15 residues. Germline V gene lookup returns CDR1 SGDLS and CDR2 YYNGEE. Written as DNA, the CDR3 is TGTGCCAGCAGCGTAGTAGCGGGGGGGCCAGACGAGCAGTTCTTC. Encoded protein: CASSVVAGGPDEQFF.

The chain joins TRBV20-1 to TRBJ1-1; no definite D call. Looked up from germline, CDR1 is DFQATT and CDR2 is SNEGSKA (reference sequence). The CDR3 sequence is 15 residues long. The V gene lost 0 bases and the J gene lost 4 bases, with 15 bases spanning the gap. The CDR3, as DNA: TGCAGTGCTAGAGATCTGTCCGGCCTAATCACTGAAGCTTTCTTT. Its protein product is CSARDLSGLITEAFF.

The rearrangement joins TRBV20-1 to TRBJ2-1, with TRBD2 matching 8 bases. V lost 3 bases, J lost 9 bases, and 10 bases stayed unmatched. The CDR3 extends over 14 amino acids. From germline, CDR1 is DFQATT and CDR2 SNEGSKA (reference sequence). Here the CDR3 DNA reads TGCAGTGCTAGGGTTGGGGCGGGAGGCGGTGAGCAGTTCTTC. Amino acids: CSARVGAGGGEQFF.

The V and J genes are TRBV20-1 and TRBJ1-2; D remains ambiguous. The V and J ends lost 6 bases and 4 bases respectively, with 9 bases between them. The CDR3 extends over 11 amino acids. Germline V gives CDR1 DFQATT, CDR2 SNEGSKA (reference sequence). CDR3 protein: CSAETVYGYTF. CDR3 nucleotides: TGCAGTGCGGAGACCGTCTATGGCTACACCTTC.

Only a few counts were recorded for this clonotype. The V gene is TRBV10-2, the J gene TRBJ2-3; D perhaps matches TRBD2 (5 bases). Trimming took 2 bases from V and 4 from J, leaving 16 bases between them. The germline V gene has CDR1 WSHSY and CDR2 SAAADI. This CDR3 is built from 16 residues. CDR3 amino acids: CASSEPGLPSADTQYF. The CDR3 DNA reads as TGCGCCAGCAGTGAGCCTGGACTCCCCTCCGCAGATACGCAGTATTTT.